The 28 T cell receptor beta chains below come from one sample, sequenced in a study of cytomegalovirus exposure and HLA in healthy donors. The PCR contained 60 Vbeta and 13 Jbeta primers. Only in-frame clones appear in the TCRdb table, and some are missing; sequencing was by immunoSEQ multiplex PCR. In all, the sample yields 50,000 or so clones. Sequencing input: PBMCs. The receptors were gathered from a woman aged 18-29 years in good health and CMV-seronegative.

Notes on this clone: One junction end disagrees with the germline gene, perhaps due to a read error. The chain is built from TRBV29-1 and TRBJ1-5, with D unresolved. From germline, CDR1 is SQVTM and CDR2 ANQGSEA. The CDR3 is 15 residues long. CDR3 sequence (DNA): TGCAGCCTCATTAGGGTGGGGAGTAGCAATCAGCACCAGCATTTT. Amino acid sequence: CSLIRVGSSNQHQHF. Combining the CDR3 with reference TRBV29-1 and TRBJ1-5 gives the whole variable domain SAVISQKPSRDICQRGTSLTIQCQVDSQVTMMFWYRQQPGQSLTLIATANQGSEATYESGFVIDKFPISRPNLTFSTLTVSNMSPEDSSIYLCSLIRVGSSNQHQHFGDGTRLSIL.

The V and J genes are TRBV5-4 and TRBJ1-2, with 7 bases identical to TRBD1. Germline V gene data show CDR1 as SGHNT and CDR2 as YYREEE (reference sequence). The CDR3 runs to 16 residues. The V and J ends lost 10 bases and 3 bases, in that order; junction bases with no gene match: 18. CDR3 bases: TGTGCCTTCCGACTACTCCGGGACAGCGGTTACTATGGCTACACCTTC. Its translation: CAFRLLRDSGYYGYTF.

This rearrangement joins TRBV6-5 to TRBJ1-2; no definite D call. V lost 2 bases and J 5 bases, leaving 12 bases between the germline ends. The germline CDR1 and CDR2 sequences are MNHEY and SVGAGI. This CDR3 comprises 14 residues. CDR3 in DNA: TGTGCCAGCAGTTACCTCCCGACAAATTATGGCTACACCTTC. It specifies CASSYLPTNYGYTF.

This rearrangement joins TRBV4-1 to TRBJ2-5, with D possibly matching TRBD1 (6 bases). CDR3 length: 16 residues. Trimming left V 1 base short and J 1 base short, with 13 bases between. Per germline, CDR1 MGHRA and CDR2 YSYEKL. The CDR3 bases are TGCGCCAGCAGCCAAGTTACAGGGTCCCCCCAAGAGACCCAGTACTTC. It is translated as CASSQVTGSPQETQYF.

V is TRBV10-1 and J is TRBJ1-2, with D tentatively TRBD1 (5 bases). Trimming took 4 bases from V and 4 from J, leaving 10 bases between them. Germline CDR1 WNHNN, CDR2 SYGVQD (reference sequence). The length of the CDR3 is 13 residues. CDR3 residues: CASSAGRAYGYTF. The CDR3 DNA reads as TGCGCCAGCAGTGCAGGGAGGGCCTATGGCTACACCTTC.

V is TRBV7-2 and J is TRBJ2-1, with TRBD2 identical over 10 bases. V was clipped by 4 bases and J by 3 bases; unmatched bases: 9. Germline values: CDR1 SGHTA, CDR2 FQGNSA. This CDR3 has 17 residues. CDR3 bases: TGTGCCAGCAGCTCTCAGGCCTGGACTAGCGGCTACAATGAGCAGTTCTTC. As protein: CASSSQAWTSGYNEQFF.

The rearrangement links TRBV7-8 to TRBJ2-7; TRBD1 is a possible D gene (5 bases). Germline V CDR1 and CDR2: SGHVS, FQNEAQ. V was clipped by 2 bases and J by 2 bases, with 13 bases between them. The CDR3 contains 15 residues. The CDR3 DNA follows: TGTGCCAGCAGCTTACCCCGCAGGGATACCTACGAGCAGTACTTC. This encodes CASSLPRRDTYEQYF.

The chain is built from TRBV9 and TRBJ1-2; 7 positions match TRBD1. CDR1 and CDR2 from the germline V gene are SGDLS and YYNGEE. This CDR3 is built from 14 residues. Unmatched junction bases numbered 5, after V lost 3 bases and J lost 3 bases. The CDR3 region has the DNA TGTGCCAGCAGCGCAGACACAGGGGACTATGGCTACACCTTC. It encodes CASSADTGDYGYTF.

CDR3 protein: CAISGQSNQPQHF. The CDR3 nucleotides read TGTGCCATCAGTGGACAGAGCAATCAGCCCCAGCATTTT. The chain couples TRBV10-3 to TRBJ1-5; TRBD1 might be the D (5 bases). Looked up from germline, CDR1 is ENHRY and CDR2 is SYGVKD. Between the trimmed V and J ends, which lost 4 bases and 1 base, there was a span of 5 bases. CDR3 size: 13 residues.

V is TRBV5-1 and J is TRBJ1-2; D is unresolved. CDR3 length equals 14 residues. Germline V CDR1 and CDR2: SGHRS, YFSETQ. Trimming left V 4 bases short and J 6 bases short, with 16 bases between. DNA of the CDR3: TGCGCCAGCAGCCCGTCACGGAGAAAGGATGGCTACACCTTC. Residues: CASSPSRRKDGYTF.

The CDR3 bases are TGTGCCAGCAGTCCGCTGACTAGGGTTGTTGAGACCCAGTACTTC. This codes for CASSPLTRVVETQYF. The gene calls are TRBV27 and TRBJ2-5; maybe TRBD2 (6 bases). V lost 5 bases and J 5 bases, leaving 18 bases between the germline ends. Germline CDR1 is MNHEY and CDR2 is SMNVEV (reference sequence). The CDR3 extends over 15 amino acids.

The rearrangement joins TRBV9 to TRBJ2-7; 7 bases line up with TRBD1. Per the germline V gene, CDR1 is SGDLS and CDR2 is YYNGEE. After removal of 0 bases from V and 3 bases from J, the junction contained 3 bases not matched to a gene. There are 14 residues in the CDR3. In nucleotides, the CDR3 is TGTGCCAGCAGCGTAGGGGGGACAGACTACGAGCAGTACTTC. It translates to CASSVGGTDYEQYF. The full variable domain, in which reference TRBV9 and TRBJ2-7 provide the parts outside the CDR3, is DSGVTQTPKHLITATGQRVTLRCSPRSGDLSVYWYQQSLDQGLQFLIQYYNGEERAKGNILERFSAQQFPDLHSELNLSSLELGDSALYFCASSVGGTDYEQYFGPGTRLTVT.

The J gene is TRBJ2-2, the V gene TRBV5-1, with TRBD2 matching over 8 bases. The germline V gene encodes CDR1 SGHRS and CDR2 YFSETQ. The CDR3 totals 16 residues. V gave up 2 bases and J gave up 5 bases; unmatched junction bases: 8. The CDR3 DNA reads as TGCGCCAGCAGCTTTCTCGGGAGGGCCAGAACCGGGGAGCTGTTTTTT. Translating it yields CASSFLGRARTGELFF.

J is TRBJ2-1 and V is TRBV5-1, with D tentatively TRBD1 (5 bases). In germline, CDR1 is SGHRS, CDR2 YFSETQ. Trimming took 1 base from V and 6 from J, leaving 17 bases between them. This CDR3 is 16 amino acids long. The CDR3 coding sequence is TGCGCCAGCAGCTTGATTGGGGCCGAGGCCCCCAATGAGCAGTTCTTC. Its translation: CASSLIGAEAPNEQFF.

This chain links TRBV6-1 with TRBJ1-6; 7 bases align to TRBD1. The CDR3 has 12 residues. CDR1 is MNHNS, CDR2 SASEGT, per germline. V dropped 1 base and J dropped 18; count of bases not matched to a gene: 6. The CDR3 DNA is TGTGCCAGCAGTGAAGACGTGGACAGGTCCCACTTT. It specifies CASSEDVDRSHF.

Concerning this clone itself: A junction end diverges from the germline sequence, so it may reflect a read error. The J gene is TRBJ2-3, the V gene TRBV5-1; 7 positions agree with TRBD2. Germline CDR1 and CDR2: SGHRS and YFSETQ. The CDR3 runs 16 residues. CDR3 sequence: CASSERGGRAGDTQYF. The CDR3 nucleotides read TGCGCCAGCAGTGAAAGAGGTGGGAGGGCCGGAGATACACAGTATTTT.

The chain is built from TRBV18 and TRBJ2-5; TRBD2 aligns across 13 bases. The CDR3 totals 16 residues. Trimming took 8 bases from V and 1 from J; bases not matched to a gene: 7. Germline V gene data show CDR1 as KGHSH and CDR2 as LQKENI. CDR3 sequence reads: CASAQGLAGFQETQYF. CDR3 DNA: TGTGCCAGCGCACAGGGACTAGCGGGGTTCCAAGAGACCCAGTACTTC.

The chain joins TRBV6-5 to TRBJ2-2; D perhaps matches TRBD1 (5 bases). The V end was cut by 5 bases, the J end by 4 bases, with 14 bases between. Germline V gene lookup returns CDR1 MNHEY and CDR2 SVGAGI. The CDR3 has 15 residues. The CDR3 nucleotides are TGTGCCAGCAGTAGACCGACAAGGGGCACCGGGGAGCTGTTTTTT. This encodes CASSRPTRGTGELFF.

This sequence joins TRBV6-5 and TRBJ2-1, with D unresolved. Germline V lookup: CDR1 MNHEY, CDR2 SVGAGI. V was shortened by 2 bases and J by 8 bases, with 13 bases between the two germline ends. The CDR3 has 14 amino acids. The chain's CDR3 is CASSYSTRVDEQFF. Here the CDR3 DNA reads TGTGCCAGCAGTTACAGTACACGGGTGGATGAGCAGTTCTTC.

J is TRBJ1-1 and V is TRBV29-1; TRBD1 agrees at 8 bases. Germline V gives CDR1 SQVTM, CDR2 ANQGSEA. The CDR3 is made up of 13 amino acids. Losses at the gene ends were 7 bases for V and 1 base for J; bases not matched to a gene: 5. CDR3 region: CSAFRGQNTEAFF. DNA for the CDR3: TGCAGCGCGTTCAGGGGGCAGAACACTGAAGCTTTCTTT.

DNA of the CDR3: TGCGCCAGCAGACGCTACCTAATTTACACTGAAGCTTTCTTT. Translation gives CASRRYLIYTEAFF. The gene calls are TRBV23-1 and TRBJ1-1; D is unresolved. TRBV23-1 is treated as an ORF (open reading frame) with a function not yet certain. V was shortened by 6 bases and J by 3 bases, with 14 bases between the two germline ends. This CDR3 has 14 residues.

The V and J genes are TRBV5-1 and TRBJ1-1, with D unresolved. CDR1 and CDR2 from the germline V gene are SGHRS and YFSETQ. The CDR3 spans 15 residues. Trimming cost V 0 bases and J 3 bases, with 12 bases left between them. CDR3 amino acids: CASSLGWASDTEAFF. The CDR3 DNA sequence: TGCGCCAGCAGCTTGGGATGGGCCTCCGACACTGAAGCTTTCTTT.

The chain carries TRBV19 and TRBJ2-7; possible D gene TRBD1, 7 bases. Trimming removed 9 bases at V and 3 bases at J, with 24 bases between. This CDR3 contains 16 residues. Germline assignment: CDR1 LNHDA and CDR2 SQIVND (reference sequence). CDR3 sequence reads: CARVDRAHRRGYEQYF. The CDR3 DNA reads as TGTGCCAGAGTTGACAGGGCCCACCGGAGGGGCTACGAGCAGTACTTC.

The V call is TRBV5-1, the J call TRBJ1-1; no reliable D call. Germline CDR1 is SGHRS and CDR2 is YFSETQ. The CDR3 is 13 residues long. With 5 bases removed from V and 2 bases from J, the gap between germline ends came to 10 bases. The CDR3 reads CASSKAGNTEAFF. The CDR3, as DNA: TGCGCCAGCAGTAAGGCAGGTAACACTGAAGCTTTCTTT. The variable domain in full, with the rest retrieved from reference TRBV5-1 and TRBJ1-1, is KAGVTQTPRYLIKTRGQQVTLSCSPISGHRSVSWYQQTPGQGLQFLFEYFSETQRNKGNFPGRFSGRQFSNSRSEMNVSTLELGDSALYLCASSKAGNTEAFFGQGTRLTVV.

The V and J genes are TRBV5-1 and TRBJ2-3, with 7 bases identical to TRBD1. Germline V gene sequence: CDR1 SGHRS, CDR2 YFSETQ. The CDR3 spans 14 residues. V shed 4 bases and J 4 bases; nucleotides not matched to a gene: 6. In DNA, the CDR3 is TGCGCCAGCAGCGATGCGCAGGGGGCAGATACGCAGTATTTT. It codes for CASSDAQGADTQYF.

The CDR3 reads CASSLPGSPYGYTF. The CDR3 region has the DNA TGCGCCAGCAGCTTGCCCGGGTCCCCCTATGGCTACACCTTC. J is TRBJ1-2 and V is TRBV5-1; D is uncertain. The CDR3 consists of 14 residues. The V and J ends lost 1 base and 4 bases respectively, with 11 bases between them. Germline CDR1 is SGHRS and CDR2 is YFSETQ.

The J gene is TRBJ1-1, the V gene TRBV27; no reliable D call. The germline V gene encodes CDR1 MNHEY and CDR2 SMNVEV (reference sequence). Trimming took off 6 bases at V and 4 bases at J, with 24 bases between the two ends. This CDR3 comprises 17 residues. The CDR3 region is CASRRQDWSTEGTEAFF. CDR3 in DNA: TGTGCCAGCAGGAGGCAGGATTGGTCCACCGAGGGCACTGAAGCTTTCTTT.

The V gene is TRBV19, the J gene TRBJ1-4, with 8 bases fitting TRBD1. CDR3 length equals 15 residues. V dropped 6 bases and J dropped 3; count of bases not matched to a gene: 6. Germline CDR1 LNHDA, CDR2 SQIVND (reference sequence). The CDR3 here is CASSSGTGANEKLFF. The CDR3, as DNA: TGTGCCAGTAGCTCAGGGACAGGAGCTAATGAAAAACTGTTTTTT.